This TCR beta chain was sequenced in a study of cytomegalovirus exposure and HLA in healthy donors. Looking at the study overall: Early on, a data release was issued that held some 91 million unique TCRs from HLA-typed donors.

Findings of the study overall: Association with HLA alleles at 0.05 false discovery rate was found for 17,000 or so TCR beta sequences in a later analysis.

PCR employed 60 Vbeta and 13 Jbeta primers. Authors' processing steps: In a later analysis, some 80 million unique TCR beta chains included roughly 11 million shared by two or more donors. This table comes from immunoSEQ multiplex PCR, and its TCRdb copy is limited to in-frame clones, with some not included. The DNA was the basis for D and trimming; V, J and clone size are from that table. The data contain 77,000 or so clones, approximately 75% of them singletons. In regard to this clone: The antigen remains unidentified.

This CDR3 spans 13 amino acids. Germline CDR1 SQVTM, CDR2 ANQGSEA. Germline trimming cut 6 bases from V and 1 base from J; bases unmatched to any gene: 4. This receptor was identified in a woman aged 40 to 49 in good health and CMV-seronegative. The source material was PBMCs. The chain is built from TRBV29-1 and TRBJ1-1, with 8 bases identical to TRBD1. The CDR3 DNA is TGCAGCGTGGACAGGGTGGGGAACACTGAAGCTTTCTTT. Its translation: CSVDRVGNTEAFF.